Detailed here is one TCR beta chain. This clonotype was observed a handful of times. The antigen it recognizes is unknown. There are no base qualities to consult, and no much larger clone falls within one base. The data originate from a study of T-cell reconstitution after alpha-beta-depleted transplantation in children (dated by TCRdb to the mid-2010s). For context, the study as a whole: T-cell immune reconstitution after TCRalphabeta/CD19-depleted allogeneic hematopoietic cell transplantation in children was quantitatively tracked in the study by means of TCR repertoire profiling. Beyond this particular receptor, the publication reports: In some patients, the high TCRbeta diversity seen at day 60 was put down to recipient T cells and intrathymic progenitors that had survived conditioning. Apparently early alphabetaT-cell count recovery about two months after transplant reportedly relied on only several hundred rapidly expanded clones derived from non-depleted graft cells. Hyperexpanded clone frequencies declined over subsequent months; after one year, T-cell counts and TCRbeta diversity were mostly attributed to newly produced T cells.

Library creation used PCR. The instrument given in TCRdb is Illumina HiSeq 2500. Molecular barcoding was employed in the preparation of TCR libraries, with unique molecular identifiers being used to normalize TCRbeta repertoire quantification. TCRdb passed the public sequencing reads through fastp at Q25 and MiXCR, retaining productive beta sequences. Merged by CDR3 protein, the rows form single entries marked with the most common genes and DNA. The sample table shows about 250,000 distinct CDR3 sequences, and 20% to 30% are seen once. The ten largest clones represent 4% to 5.5% of the sample. Reading the label with the study, this specimen's treatment or condition is: allogeneic hematopoietic cell transplantation with graft depleted of TCRalphabeta T cells and CD19 B cells. TCRalphabeta/CD19-depleted allogeneic hematopoietic cell grafts were given to the transplant recipients, all of whom were children.

The specimen comprised PBMCs, mostly from graft donor cells, sampled 360 days after TCRalphabeta/CD19-depleted stem cell transplant. This receptor was identified in a female patient aged 2-9 years who had a stem cell transplant for congenital amegakaryocytic thrombocytopenia, so the T cells may come from the graft donor.

The CDR3 in this case is CAIRGEGGEAFF. The DNA is as follows: TGTGCCATCAGGGGAGAGGGAGGTGAAGCTTTCTTT. The rearranged chain carries TRBV10-3 and TRBJ1-1, with no D gene named confidently. CDR3 length: 12 amino acids, cysteine to phenylalanine. The CDR3 DNA has 36 bases and is translated from base 1. The germline ends are 12 bases apart after V is trimmed by 6 bases and J by 7 bases. Sequences ENHRY (CDR1) and SYGVKD (CDR2) are obtained from the germline V gene.